The 3 T cell receptor beta chains given below trace back to one sample, sequenced in a study of tumour-infiltrating T cells in Burkitt lymphoma (dated by TCRdb to the early 2020s). The receptor library was made with the immunoSEQ multiplex PCR assay. This is the immuneACCESS table as TCRdb keeps it, with only in-frame sequences that have V and J called. A part of the clones is gone; compared with another copy, unresolved V genes explain less than half, and the rest is unexplained. The sample table holds approximately 2,100 clones, of which around 72% were seen once. Clones ranked in the top ten supply roughly 21% of the sample. The sample taken for sequencing was tumor tissue. These receptors were collected from a human donor with diffuse large B-cell lymphoma.

The rearrangement joins TRBV27 to TRBJ2-7; D gene unclear. Trimming stripped 4 bases from V and 4 bases from J, with 17 bases between. This CDR3 is built from 15 residues. Germline loops: CDR1 MNHEY, CDR2 SMNVEV (reference sequence). The chain's CDR3 is CASSSLGVISYEQYF. The CDR3 DNA reads as TGTGCCAGCAGTTCCCTCGGTGTTATATCATACGAGCAGTACTTC.

This sequence joins TRBV7-2 and TRBJ1-5, with no clear D. The V end was cut by 5 bases, the J end by 5 bases, with 10 bases between. Germline V gene data show CDR1 as SGHTA and CDR2 as FQGNSA. The CDR3 has 13 amino acids. CDR3 DNA: TGTGCCAGCAGCGGAGAGGGATATCAGCCCCAGCATTTT. Amino acids: CASSGEGYQPQHF. Together with reference TRBV7-2 and TRBJ1-5, the CDR3 gives the full variable domain: GAGVSQSPSNKVTEKGKDVELRCDPISGHTALYWYRQSLGQGLEFLIYFQGNSAPDKSGLPSDRFSAERTGGSVSTLTIQRTQQEDSAVYLCASSGEGYQPQHFGDGTRLSIL.

This clone is classed as large. The V and J genes are TRBV7-6 and TRBJ1-4; D unclear. The V end lost 5 bases, the J end lost 6 bases, and 13 bases lay between the germline ends. The CDR3 contains 14 residues. Germline values: CDR1 SGHVS, CDR2 FNYEAQ. Here the CDR3 reads CASSPSVPDEKLFF. In DNA form, the CDR3 reads TGTGCCAGCAGCCCCTCCGTACCTGATGAAAAACTGTTTTTT.